Shown below are 18 T cell receptor beta chains from a single sample sequenced in a study of beta chain features in type 1 diabetes. Of the isolated RNA, all was reverse transcribed, and so the sequenced material was expressed TCRB transcripts. Produced via immunoSEQ multiplex PCR; TCRdb's table is partial and in-frame only. The sample records about 160,000 clones, about 8.1% being singletons. The sequencing input was central memory CD4+ T cells from blood. The receptors were gathered from a man between 18 and 35 years old in good health.

This chain uses TRBV15 with TRBJ1-2, with 10 bases fitting TRBD1. CDR3 length equals 14 residues. Germline CDR1 reads LNHNV; CDR2 reads YYDKDF (reference sequence). J lost 4 bases, V lost 1 base, and 0 bases had no gene match. CDR3 sequence: CATSRGQGAYGYTF. The CDR3 DNA reads as TGTGCCACCAGCAGAGGACAGGGGGCCTATGGCTACACCTTC.

The chain carries TRBV7-2 and TRBJ2-3; TRBD2 is a possible D gene (7 bases). Trimming shortened V by 5 bases and J by 5 bases, and 17 bases separated the two germline ends. CDR1 and CDR2 from the germline V gene are SGHTA and FQGNSA. The CDR3 contains 15 residues. CDR3 bases: TGTGCCAGCAGCCTTAGGAGGGGGGGTGGAGATACGCAGTATTTT. Amino acids: CASSLRRGGGDTQYF. Full variable domain (remainder filled in from reference TRBV7-2 and TRBJ2-3): GAGVSQSPSNKVTEKGKDVELRCDPISGHTALYWYRQSLGQGLEFLIYFQGNSAPDKSGLPSDRFSAERTGGSVSTLTIQRTQQEDSAVYLCASSLRRGGGDTQYFGPGTRLTVL.

The chain recombines TRBV4-2 with TRBJ1-4, with TRBD1 matching over 8 bases. Unmatched junction bases numbered 7, after V lost 2 bases and J lost 2 bases. CDR1 is LGHNA and CDR2 is YNFKEQ in the germline V gene. CDR3 length: 17 amino acids. CDR3 amino acids: CASSQLVRTGTNEKLFF. For the CDR3, the DNA is TGTGCCAGCAGCCAACTCGTCCGGACAGGGACTAATGAAAAACTGTTTTTT.

The rearrangement links TRBV10-2 to TRBJ1-1; D gene ambiguous. The germline V gene has CDR1 WSHSY and CDR2 SAAADI. V lost 3 bases and J lost 1, with 9 bases in between. The CDR3 length is 14 residues. CDR3: CASSDWAGNTEAFF. CDR3 nucleotide sequence: TGCGCCAGCAGTGATTGGGCTGGGAACACTGAAGCTTTCTTT.

With respect to this clone: At one of its ends the junction is not consistent with the germline gene, which may arise from a read error. The V call is TRBV5-1, the J call TRBJ2-1, with D maybe TRBD2 (7 bases). Germline CDR1 SGHRS, CDR2 YFSETQ. The CDR3 loop spans 15 amino acids. The DNA of the CDR3 is TGCGCCAGCAGCTTGGCCGGGGGGCCCTACTATGAGCAGTTCTTC. It is translated as CASSLAGGPYYEQFF.

The chain combines TRBV4-3 with TRBJ1-5; TRBD1 matches 10 bases. This CDR3 has 14 amino acids. The germline gives CDR1 LGHNA, CDR2 YSLEER. The junction had 6 bases not matched to a gene; V was cut back by 6 bases and J by 7 bases. CDR3 sequence reads: CASRRQGAGQPQHF. The CDR3 DNA reads as TGCGCCAGCAGGCGACAGGGGGCTGGGCAGCCCCAGCATTTT.

This clone was recorded a few times. This chain uses TRBV18 with TRBJ1-1; D is uncertain. V shed 2 bases and J shed 0 bases, with 7 bases lying between them. The CDR3 length is 14 residues. Per the germline V gene, CDR1 is KGHSH and CDR2 is LQKENI. The CDR3 bases are TGTGCCAGCTCACCAGGTAACATGAACACTGAAGCTTTCTTT. Amino acids: CASSPGNMNTEAFF.

The V call is TRBV14, the J call TRBJ1-4; TRBD1 might be the D (6 bases). CDR3 length: 15 residues. V gave up 6 bases and J gave up 5 bases, with 16 bases separating them. Germline V lookup: CDR1 SGHDN, CDR2 FVKESK. CDR3 coding DNA: TGTGCCAGCAGACCTACAGGGCCGCCAAATGAAAAACTGTTTTTT. It yields the protein CASRPTGPPNEKLFF.

This clone was seen more than once but under ten times. This chain joins TRBV9 and TRBJ1-2, with D uncertain. CDR3 length equals 13 residues. Trimming pared 4 bases from V and 7 bases from J, leaving 14 bases between. Germline CDR1 and CDR2: SGDLS and YYNGEE. The CDR3 is CASSTGYVGGYTF. The CDR3 DNA follows: TGTGCCAGCAGCACGGGATACGTGGGTGGCTACACCTTC.

This clone was counted only a few times. Different DNA sequences within this sample yield the same CDR3. The chain recombines TRBV6-6 with TRBJ1-4, with a tentative D call TRBD1 (5 bases). Germline V lookup: CDR1 MNHNY, CDR2 SVGAGI (reference sequence). This CDR3 spans 14 amino acids. Trimming left V 2 bases short and J 3 bases short, with 7 bases between. The CDR3 reads CASSYGDSNEKLFF. In DNA, the CDR3 is TGTGCCAGCAGTTACGGGGACTCTAATGAAAAACTGTTTTTT.

The V gene is TRBV28, the J gene TRBJ1-3; the D gene is possibly TRBD1 (6 bases). The CDR3 extends over 16 amino acids. Trimming shortened V by 4 bases and J by 4 bases, and 17 bases separated the two germline ends. Germline loops: CDR1 MDHEN, CDR2 SYDVKM. CDR3 nucleotide sequence: TGTGCCAGCAGTTGGGCAGGACAGCCATGGGGAAACACCATATATTTT. Encoded protein: CASSWAGQPWGNTIYF. Full variable domain (missing parts from reference TRBV28 and TRBJ1-3): DVKVTQSSRYLVKRTGEKVFLECVQDMDHENMFWYRQDPGLGLRLIYFSYDVKMKEKGDIPEGYSVSREKKERFSLILESASTNQTSMYLCASSWAGQPWGNTIYFGEGSWLTVV.

The chain couples TRBV2 to TRBJ1-5; D is unresolved. V was shortened by 6 bases and J by 3 bases, with 3 bases between the two germline ends. Germline CDR1 and CDR2: SNHLY and FYNNEI. The CDR3 has 11 amino acids. CDR3 DNA sequence: TGTGCCAGCAGATACAATCAGCCCCAGCATTTT. Translating gives CASRYNQPQHF. The full variable domain, in which reference TRBV2 and TRBJ1-5 provide the parts outside the CDR3, is EPEVTQTPSHQVTQMGQEVILRCVPISNHLYFYWYRQILGQKVEFLVSFYNNEISEKSEIFDDQFSVERPDGSNFTLKIRSTKLEDSAMYFCASRYNQPQHFGDGTRLSIL.

This rearrangement joins TRBV2 to TRBJ1-2; D is perhaps TRBD1 (5 bases). With 9 bases removed from V and 13 bases from J, the gap between germline ends came to 21 bases. This CDR3 is built from 12 residues. Germline V gene data show CDR1 as SNHLY and CDR2 as FYNNEI. CDR3 nucleotide sequence: TGTGCCAGGAACGGTGGGGCCTCGATTCTCACCTTC. The encoded protein is CARNGGASILTF.

This clone was observed a handful of times. The chain carries TRBV10-3 and TRBJ2-3; TRBD2 matches 8 bases. Trimming at V came to 8 bases and at J to 0 bases, leaving 4 bases not matched to a gene. The CDR3 has 14 amino acids. Germline values: CDR1 ENHRY, CDR2 SYGVKD. The CDR3: CAIGRGGSTDTQYF. The CDR3 DNA is TGTGCCATCGGCCGGGGGGGTAGCACAGATACGCAGTATTTT.

The chain couples TRBV4-1 to TRBJ2-1; 7 bases are shared with TRBD1. The germline CDR1 and CDR2 sequences are MGHRA and YSYEKL. The J segment lost 7 bases and the V segment lost 6 bases, leaving 9 bases of the junction unmatched. This CDR3 is 14 amino acids long. Here the CDR3 reads CASSRIPTGNEQFF. CDR3 DNA sequence: TGCGCCAGCAGTCGAATTCCGACAGGGAATGAGCAGTTCTTC.

In its sample, this clone was seen a few times. This chain links TRBV29-1 with TRBJ1-1, with TRBD1 matching 8 bases. Trimming cost V 4 bases and J 3 bases; bases outside gene matches: 13. The CDR3 runs to 16 residues. Germline V lookup: CDR1 SQVTM, CDR2 ANQGSEA. The CDR3 DNA is TGCAGCGTTGGTGGCCCCCCCGGACAGGGACACACTGAAGCTTTCTTT. Translation: CSVGGPPGQGHTEAFF.

The gene calls are TRBV6-6 and TRBJ1-2, with 9 positions matching TRBD1. The length of the CDR3 is 15 residues. V trimming: 5 bases; J trimming: 0 bases; junction bases outside the gene matches: 4. The germline gives CDR1 MNHNY, CDR2 SVGAGI (reference sequence). The CDR3 loop is CASSHRDRANYGYTF. In DNA form, the CDR3 reads TGTGCCAGCAGTCACCGGGACAGGGCTAACTATGGCTACACCTTC.

This clone has just a few counts. V and J are TRBV6-5 and TRBJ2-7; tentatively, D is TRBD1 (6 bases). V was shortened by 7 bases and J by 3 bases, with 13 bases between the two germline ends. CDR3 length equals 13 residues. Germline V gene lookup returns CDR1 MNHEY and CDR2 SVGAGI. The CDR3 bases are TGTGCCAGCACCCCGGCCAGGGGCTACGAGCAGTACTTC. Its protein product is CASTPARGYEQYF.